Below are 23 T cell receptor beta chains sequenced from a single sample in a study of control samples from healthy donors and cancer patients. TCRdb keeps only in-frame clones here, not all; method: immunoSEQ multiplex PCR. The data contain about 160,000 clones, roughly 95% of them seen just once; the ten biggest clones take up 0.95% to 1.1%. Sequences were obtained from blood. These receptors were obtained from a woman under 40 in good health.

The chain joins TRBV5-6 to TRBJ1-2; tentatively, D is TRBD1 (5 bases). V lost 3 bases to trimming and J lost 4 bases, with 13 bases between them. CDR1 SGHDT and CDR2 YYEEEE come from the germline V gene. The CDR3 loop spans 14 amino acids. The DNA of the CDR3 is TGTGCCAGCAGCTCCGGCGGACACGGCTATGGCTACACCTTC. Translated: CASSSGGHGYGYTF.

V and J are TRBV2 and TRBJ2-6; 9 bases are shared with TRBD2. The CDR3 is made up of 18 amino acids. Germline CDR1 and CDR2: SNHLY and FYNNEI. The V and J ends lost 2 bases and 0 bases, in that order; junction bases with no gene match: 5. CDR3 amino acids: CASSEWRGGVSGANVLTF. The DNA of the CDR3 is TGTGCCAGCAGTGAATGGCGGGGGGGAGTCTCTGGGGCCAACGTCCTGACTTTC. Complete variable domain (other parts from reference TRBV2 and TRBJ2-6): EPEVTQTPSHQVTQMGQEVILRCVPISNHLYFYWYRQILGQKVEFLVSFYNNEISEKSEIFDDQFSVERPDGSNFTLKIRSTKLEDSAMYFCASSEWRGGVSGANVLTFGAGSRLTVL.

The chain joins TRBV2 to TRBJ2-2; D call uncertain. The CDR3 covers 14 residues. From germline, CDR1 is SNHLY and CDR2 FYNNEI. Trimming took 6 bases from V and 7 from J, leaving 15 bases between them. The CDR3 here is CASRGLVGNGELFF. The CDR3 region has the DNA TGTGCCAGCAGAGGCCTTGTGGGAAACGGGGAGCTGTTTTTT.

CDR3 coding DNA: TGTGCCAGCAGCGCTATAGGGGTAGGACAAGAGACCCAGTACTTC. This translates into CASSAIGVGQETQYF. V is TRBV9 and J is TRBJ2-5; maybe TRBD1 (5 bases). Trimming took 3 bases from V and 2 from J, leaving 14 bases between them. CDR1 is SGDLS and CDR2 is YYNGEE in the germline V gene. The CDR3 has 15 residues.

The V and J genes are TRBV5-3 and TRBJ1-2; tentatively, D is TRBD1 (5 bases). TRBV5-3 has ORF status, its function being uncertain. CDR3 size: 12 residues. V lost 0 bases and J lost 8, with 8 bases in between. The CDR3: CARSLAGMGYTF. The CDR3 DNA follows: TGTGCCAGAAGCTTGGCAGGGATGGGCTACACCTTC.

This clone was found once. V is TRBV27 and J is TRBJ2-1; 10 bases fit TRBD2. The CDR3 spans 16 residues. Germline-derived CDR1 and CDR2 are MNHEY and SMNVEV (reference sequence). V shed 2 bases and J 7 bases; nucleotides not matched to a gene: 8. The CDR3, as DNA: TGTGCCAGCAGTTTAGAATATGGGACTAGCGAGAATGAGCAGTTCTTC. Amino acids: CASSLEYGTSENEQFF.

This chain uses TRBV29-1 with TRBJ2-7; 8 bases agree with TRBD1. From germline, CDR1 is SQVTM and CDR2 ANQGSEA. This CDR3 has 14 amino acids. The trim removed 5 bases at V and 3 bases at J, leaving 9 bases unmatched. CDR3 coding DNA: TGCAGCGTTTCACCCCAGGGGGCGAGCTACGAGCAGTACTTC. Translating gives CSVSPQGASYEQYF.

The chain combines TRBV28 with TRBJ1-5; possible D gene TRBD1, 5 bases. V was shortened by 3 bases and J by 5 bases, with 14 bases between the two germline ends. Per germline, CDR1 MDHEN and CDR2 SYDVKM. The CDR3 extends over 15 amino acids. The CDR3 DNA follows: TGTGCCAGCAGTTTGACCGGGACGGCTTATCAGCCCCAGCATTTT. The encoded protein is CASSLTGTAYQPQHF.

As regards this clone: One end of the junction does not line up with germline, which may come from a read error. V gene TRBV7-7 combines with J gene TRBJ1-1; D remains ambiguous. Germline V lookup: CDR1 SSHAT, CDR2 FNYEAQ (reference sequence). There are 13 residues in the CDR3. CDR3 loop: CASSFGLNTEAFF. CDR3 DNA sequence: TGTGCTAGCAGCTTCGGCTTGAACACTGAAGCTTTCTTT.

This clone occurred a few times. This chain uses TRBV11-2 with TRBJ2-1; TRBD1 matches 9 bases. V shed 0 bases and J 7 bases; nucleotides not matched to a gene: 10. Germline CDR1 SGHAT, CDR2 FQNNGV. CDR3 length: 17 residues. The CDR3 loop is CASSLERYRGLRNEQFF. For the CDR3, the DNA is TGTGCCAGCAGCTTAGAGAGGTACAGGGGGCTTCGGAATGAGCAGTTCTTC.

The CDR3 sequence: CASSEEGGFFPPQHF. DNA of the CDR3: TGTGCCAGCAGTGAAGAGGGGGGGTTCTTCCCGCCCCAGCATTTT. The chain joins TRBV6-1 to TRBJ1-5, with D perhaps matching TRBD1 (6 bases). V lost 1 base and J lost 9, with 16 bases in between. Germline lookup yields CDR1 MNHNS and CDR2 SASEGT. The CDR3 loop spans 15 amino acids.

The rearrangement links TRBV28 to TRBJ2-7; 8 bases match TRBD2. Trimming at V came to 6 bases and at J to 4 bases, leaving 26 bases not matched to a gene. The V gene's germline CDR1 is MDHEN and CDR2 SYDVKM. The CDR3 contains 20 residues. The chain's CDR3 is CASSPLTGGSGGGRLYEQYF. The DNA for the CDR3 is TGTGCCAGCAGCCCACTAACGGGGGGGTCCGGGGGAGGACGGCTTTACGAGCAGTACTTC.

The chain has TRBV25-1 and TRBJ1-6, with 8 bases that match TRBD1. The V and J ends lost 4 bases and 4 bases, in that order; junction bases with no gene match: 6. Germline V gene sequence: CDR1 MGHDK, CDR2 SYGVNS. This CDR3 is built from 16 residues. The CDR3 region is CASSGPGTGYNSPLHF. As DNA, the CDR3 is TGTGCCAGCAGTGGTCCCGGGACAGGTTATAATTCACCCCTCCACTTT.

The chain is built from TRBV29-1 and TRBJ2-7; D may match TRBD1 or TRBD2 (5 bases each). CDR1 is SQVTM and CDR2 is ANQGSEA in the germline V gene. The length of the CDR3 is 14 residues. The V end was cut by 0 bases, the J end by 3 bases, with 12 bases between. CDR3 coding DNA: TGCAGCGTTGAAGAATCGGGGCAGGGCTACGAGCAGTACTTC. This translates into CSVEESGQGYEQYF.

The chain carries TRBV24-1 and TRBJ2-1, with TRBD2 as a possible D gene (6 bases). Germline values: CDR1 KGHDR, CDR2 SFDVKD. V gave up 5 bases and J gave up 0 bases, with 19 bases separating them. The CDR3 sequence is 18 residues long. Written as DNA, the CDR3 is TGTGCCACCAGTGTTCGATCGCGACACGGGAGCTCCTACAATGAGCAGTTCTTC. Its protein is CATSVRSRHGSSYNEQFF.

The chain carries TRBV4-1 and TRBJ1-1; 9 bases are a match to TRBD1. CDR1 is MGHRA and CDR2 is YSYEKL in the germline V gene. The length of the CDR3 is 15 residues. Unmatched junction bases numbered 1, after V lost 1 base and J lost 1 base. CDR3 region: CASSQVGQGNTEAFF. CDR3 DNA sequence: TGCGCCAGCAGCCAAGTGGGACAGGGGAACACTGAAGCTTTCTTT.

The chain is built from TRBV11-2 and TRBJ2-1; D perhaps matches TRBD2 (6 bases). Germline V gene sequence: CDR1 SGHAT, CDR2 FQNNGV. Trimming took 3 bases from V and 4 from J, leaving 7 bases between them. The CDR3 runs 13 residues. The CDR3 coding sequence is TGTGCCAGCAGCTTCGGGGGTTACAATGAGCAGTTCTTC. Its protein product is CASSFGGYNEQFF.

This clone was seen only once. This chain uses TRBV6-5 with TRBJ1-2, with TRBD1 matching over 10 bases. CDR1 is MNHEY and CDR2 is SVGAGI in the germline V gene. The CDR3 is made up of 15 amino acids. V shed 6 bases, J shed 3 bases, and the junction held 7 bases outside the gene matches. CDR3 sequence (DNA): TGTGCCAGCAGCCGGGACAGGGGAGAATACTATGGCTACACCTTC. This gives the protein CASSRDRGEYYGYTF.

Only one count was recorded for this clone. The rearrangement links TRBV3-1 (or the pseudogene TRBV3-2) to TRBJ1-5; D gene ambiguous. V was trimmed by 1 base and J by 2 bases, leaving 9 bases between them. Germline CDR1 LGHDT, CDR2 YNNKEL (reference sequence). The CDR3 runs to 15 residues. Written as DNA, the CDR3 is TGTGCCAGCAGCCAAGGGTCCACTGGCAATCAGCCCCAGCATTTT. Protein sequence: CASSQGSTGNQPQHF.

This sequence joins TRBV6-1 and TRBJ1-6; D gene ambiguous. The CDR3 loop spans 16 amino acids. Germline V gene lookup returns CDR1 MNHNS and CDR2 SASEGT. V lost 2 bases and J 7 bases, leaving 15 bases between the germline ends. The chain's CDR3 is CASSELTAVGNSPLHF. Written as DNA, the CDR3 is TGTGCCAGCAGTGAATTAACCGCCGTGGGGAATTCACCCCTCCACTTT.

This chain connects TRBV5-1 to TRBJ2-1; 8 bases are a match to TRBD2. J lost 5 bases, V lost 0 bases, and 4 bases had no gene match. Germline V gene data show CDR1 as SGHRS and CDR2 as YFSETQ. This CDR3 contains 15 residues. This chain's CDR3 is CASSLVGLEDNEQFF. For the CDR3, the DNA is TGCGCCAGCAGCTTGGTGGGACTAGAGGACAATGAGCAGTTCTTC.

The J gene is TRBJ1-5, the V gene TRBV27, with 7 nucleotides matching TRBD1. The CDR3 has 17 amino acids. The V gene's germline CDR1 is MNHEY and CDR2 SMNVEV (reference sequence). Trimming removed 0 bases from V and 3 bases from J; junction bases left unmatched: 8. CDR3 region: CASSLSWWDRDNQPQHF. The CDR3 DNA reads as TGTGCCAGCAGTTTATCGTGGTGGGACAGAGACAATCAGCCCCAGCATTTT.

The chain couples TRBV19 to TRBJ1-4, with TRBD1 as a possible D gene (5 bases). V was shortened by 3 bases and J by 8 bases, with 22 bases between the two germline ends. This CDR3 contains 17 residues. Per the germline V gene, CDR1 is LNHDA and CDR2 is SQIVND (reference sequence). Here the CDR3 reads CASSIGQEGRLLEKLFF. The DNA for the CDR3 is TGTGCCAGTAGTATTGGGCAGGAGGGGAGGCTGCTGGAAAAACTGTTTTTT.